A single sample gave rise to the 20 T cell receptor beta chains below, sequenced in a study of tumor and adjacent non-tumor tissue in lung cancer (dated by TCRdb to the late 2010s). To prepare the library, multiplex PCR was applied. Data came from an Illumina HiSeq 2500. TCRbeta libraries were constructed through three rounds of nested PCR with primers (Table S4) according to protocols modified from ARM-PCR. TCRdb redid the processing of the public reads, applying fastp at Q25 and MiXCR, and retained in-frame beta chains. Identical CDR3 protein sequences are pooled into one entry, listed with their most common genes and DNA. The table for this sample lists 200,000 to 250,000 distinct CDR3 sequences; less than 80% of them were counted only once. Approximately 25% of the sample is taken by the ten largest. RNA was isolated from bulk, unsorted tissue, and RNA quality was assessed with a NanoDrop ND-1000 and an Agilent 2100.

Sequencing was carried out using lung tumor tissue. Receptors originate from a man aged 60 to 75 with non-small cell lung cancer.

This clonotype has just a few counts. The chain recombines TRBV12-3 or TRBV12-4 with TRBJ2-7; 10 nucleotides align to TRBD2. J was trimmed by 5 bases and V by 6 bases; bases with no gene match: 10. The CDR3 has 15 amino acids. CDR3: CASRPVSGRAHEQYF. CDR3 in DNA: TGTGCCAGCAGGCCCGTAAGCGGGAGGGCCCACGAGCAGTACTTC.

The chain links TRBV4-2 to TRBJ2-5; TRBD2 aligns across 14 bases. The J segment lost 8 bases and the V segment lost 3 bases, leaving 11 bases of the junction unmatched. CDR1 and CDR2 (germline): LGHNA, YNFKEQ. CDR3 length: 17 amino acids. CDR3 in DNA: TGTGCCAGCAGCCAGGGGACTAGCGGGGGCCAGGAGGAAACCCAGTACTTC. It codes for CASSQGTSGGQEETQYF.

The rearrangement links TRBV28 to TRBJ2-7; 7 bases fit TRBD1. V shed 10 bases, J shed 3 bases, and the junction held 12 bases outside the gene matches. CDR3 length equals 14 residues. Germline CDR1 MDHEN, CDR2 SYDVKM. This CDR3 reads CANSSPGTVYEQYF. The DNA for the CDR3 is TGTGCCAACAGCTCGCCAGGGACAGTCTACGAGCAGTACTTC.

The CDR3 DNA is TGTGCCACTAGCCCTCGCCGGGAGGCGTCTAAAAAACTGTTTTTT. Translating gives CATSPRREASKKLFF. The gene calls are TRBV11-1 and TRBJ1-4; D call uncertain. Per germline, CDR1 SGHAT and CDR2 FQDESV (reference sequence). The CDR3 is 15 residues long. V was trimmed by 10 bases and J by 9 bases, leaving 24 bases between them.

This rearrangement joins TRBV11-3 to TRBJ2-1, with 12 bases fitting TRBD2. The germline CDR1 and CDR2 sequences are SGHNT and YENEEA. J lost 7 bases, V lost 8 bases, and 12 bases had no gene match. The CDR3 has 16 residues. CDR3 DNA: TGTGCCAGCTTAAATCGACTAGCGGGAGTAGCTAATGAGCAGTTCTTC. Translating it yields CASLNRLAGVANEQFF.

This clonotype appeared a few times. A read error is possible here, since a much larger clone lies one base away. J is TRBJ2-3 and V is TRBV20-1; TRBD2 matches 9 bases. The CDR3 consists of 15 residues. The V gene's germline CDR1 is DFQATT and CDR2 SNEGSKA (reference sequence). The V and J ends lost 3 bases and 2 bases, in that order; junction bases with no gene match: 6. The chain's CDR3 is CSASIASGNTDTQYF. CDR3 DNA sequence: TGCAGTGCTAGCATCGCTAGCGGGAACACAGATACGCAGTATTTT.

As concerns this clonotype: One base away lies a much larger clone, so this may be a sequencing read error. The chain has TRBV10-2 and TRBJ2-1, with 8 nucleotides matching TRBD2. J lost 3 bases, V lost 10 bases, and 8 bases had no gene match. CDR3 length equals 14 residues. Germline CDR1 reads WSHSY; CDR2 reads SAAADI. The CDR3 spells CATRELAVYNEQFF. CDR3 sequence (DNA): TGCGCCACCAGGGAACTAGCGGTCTACAATGAGCAGTTCTTC.

The rearrangement uses TRBV11-3 and TRBJ2-7; the D gene is possibly TRBD2 (6 bases). The CDR3 length is 15 residues. Germline-derived CDR1 and CDR2 are SGHNT and YENEEA. Trimming cost V 11 bases and J 3 bases, with 23 bases left between them. DNA for the CDR3: TGTGCCTGCAACTCATCAGCGGGCATCGACTACGAGCAGTACTTC. Its protein is CACNSSAGIDYEQYF.

This sequence joins TRBV13 and TRBJ2-2; 9 bases line up with TRBD2. The germline gives CDR1 PRHDT, CDR2 FYEKMQ (reference sequence). This CDR3 has 15 amino acids. After removal of 6 bases from V and 5 bases from J, the junction contained 7 bases not matched to a gene. Written as DNA, the CDR3 is TGTGCCAGCAGTCGAACGGCGGGAGGGACCGGGGAGCTGTTTTTT. It yields the protein CASSRTAGGTGELFF. Variable domain in full (rest from reference TRBV13 and TRBJ2-2): AAGVIQSPRHLIKEKRETATLKCYPIPRHDTVYWYQQGPGQDPQFLISFYEKMQSDKGSIPDRFSAQQFSDYHSELNMSSLELGDSALYFCASSRTAGGTGELFFGEGSRLTVL.

The J gene is TRBJ2-3, the V gene TRBV29-1; D unclear. V was trimmed by 3 bases and J by 6 bases, leaving 13 bases between them. Germline V CDR1 and CDR2: SQVTM, ANQGSEA. This CDR3 region has 13 residues. This CDR3 reads CSVESWSRDTQYF. For the CDR3, the DNA is TGCAGCGTTGAGAGCTGGAGCAGGGATACGCAGTATTTT.

This clonotype was seen more than once but under ten times. The junction does not match germline at one end; this may be a read error. The chain combines TRBV11-1 with TRBJ2-5, with D perhaps TRBD2 (5 bases). Germline lookup yields CDR1 SGHAT and CDR2 FQDESV (reference sequence). CDR3 length: 13 residues. CDR3: CASSLAPRETQYF. The CDR3 DNA follows: TGTGCCAGCAGTTTAGCGCCGCGAGAGACCCAGTACTTC.

Concerning this clonotype: The junction differs from germline at one of its ends, possibly a read error. The gene calls are TRBV11-2 and TRBJ2-7, with D unresolved. The CDR3 is made up of 13 amino acids. Germline assignment: CDR1 SGHAT and CDR2 FQNNGV. The CDR3 loop reads CTRSFTLVYEQYF. As DNA, the CDR3 is TGTACCAGAAGCTTTACACTTGTCTACGAGCAGTACTTC.

This clonotype was detected many times. The rearrangement links TRBV6-2 or TRBV6-3 to TRBJ2-1, with unresolved D. In germline, CDR1 is MNHEY, CDR2 SVGEGT. Trimming pared 8 bases from V and 9 bases from J, leaving 14 bases between. The CDR3 length is 12 residues. The CDR3 region has the DNA TGTGCCAGCGGCGACGACCTGAGTGAGCAGTTCTTC. Residues: CASGDDLSEQFF.

The CDR3 region has the DNA TGCAGTGCTAGTAGTTTGGGGGCAGCTTTCACAGGGGACACTGAAGCTTTCTTT. Its protein product is CSASSLGAAFTGDTEAFF. V and J are TRBV20-1 and TRBJ1-1; 7 bases align to TRBD1. The V gene's germline CDR1 is DFQATT and CDR2 SNEGSKA (reference sequence). The V gene end was trimmed by 3 bases and the J gene end by 3 bases; junction bases not matched to a gene: 19. This CDR3 spans 18 amino acids.

A remark on this clonotype: This clone may be a read error of a much larger clone one base away. The J gene is TRBJ2-7, the V gene TRBV20-1; TRBD2 is a possible D gene (5 bases). The germline V gene has CDR1 DFQATT and CDR2 SNEGSKA (reference sequence). The CDR3 is 14 residues long. The CDR3 reads CSTRTLGLSYEQYF. CDR3 nucleotides: TGCAGTACTAGGACGTTGGGCCTCTCCTACGAGCAGTACTTC.

About this clonotype: This likely comes from a read error, as the CDR3 has no conserved phenylalanine or tryptophan at its end. This sequence joins TRBV20-1 and TRBJ2-3; TRBD1 agrees at 7 bases. CDR3 length equals 13 residues. The germline CDR1 and CDR2 sequences are DFQATT and SNEGSKA (reference sequence). The CDR3 here is CGARATGTDTQYY. The CDR3 DNA follows: TGCGGTGCTAGAGCGACAGGGACAGATACGCAGTATTAT.

A word on this clonotype: The junction departs from germline at one end; a sequencing error may be responsible. This rearrangement joins TRBV6-1 to TRBJ2-1, with 10 bases lining up with TRBD1. CDR3 length: 19 residues. Germline V CDR1 and CDR2: MNHNS, SASEGT. In nucleotides, the CDR3 is TGTGCCAGCAGGGACCCCGGTGTCTTTGGGACAGGGGTTTTCAATGAACAGTTCTTC. This gives the protein CASRDPGVFGTGVFNEQFF.

The J gene is TRBJ2-5, the V gene TRBV5-6; no firm D call. The CDR3 covers 15 residues. The V gene lost 2 bases and the J gene lost 2 bases, with 13 bases spanning the gap. Germline CDR1 SGHDT, CDR2 YYEEEE. The CDR3 sequence is CASSLGLGVQETQYF. Here the CDR3 DNA reads TGTGCCAGCAGCTTAGGTCTAGGTGTACAAGAGACCCAGTACTTC.

This chain's CDR3 is CASSQSEGAWYGYTF. CDR3 in DNA: TGTGCCAGCAGCCAGTCCGAGGGGGCATGGTATGGCTACACCTTC. The chain couples TRBV14 to TRBJ1-2; 7 nucleotides match TRBD1. Germline trimming cut 3 bases from V and 5 bases from J; bases unmatched to any gene: 9. The CDR3 contains 15 residues. Germline values: CDR1 SGHDN, CDR2 FVKESK.

The V gene is TRBV11-3, the J gene TRBJ2-1; no firm D call. CDR1 and CDR2 from the germline V gene are SGHNT and YENEEA. The CDR3 consists of 13 residues. The V end lost 2 bases, the J end lost 8 bases, and 10 bases lay between the germline ends. The CDR3 region has the DNA TGTGCCAGCAGCTTACTAAGGGAAGATGAGCAGTTCTTC. Translation gives CASSLLREDEQFF.